This T cell receptor (beta chain) was identified during a study of blood T cell repertoires in COVID-19. The overall study: The origin of the acute and convalescent COVID-19 samples was the United States, Italy and Spain. PBMCs, B-cell-depleted T cells, or T cells were the source of the cDNA or gDNA that made up the material.

In the authors' workflow: Cell counts per sample came from amplifying reference gene primers. Clones were sequenced by immunoSEQ multiplex PCR, and TCRdb holds only the in-frame ones, with some missing. That table gives V, J and clone size, and the DNA gave D and trimming. Here the sample spans about 270,000 clones, about 80% being singletons. V lost 0 bases and J 7 bases, leaving 9 bases between the germline ends. The CDR3 is 14 residues long. Germline-derived CDR1 and CDR2 are KGHSH and LQKENI. The sequencing sample was made of peripheral blood. The V and J genes are TRBV18 and TRBJ1-4; D ambiguous. The receptor comes from a human donor in a cohort sampled during active COVID-19. The CDR3 region is CASSPPEVGEKLFF. CDR3 bases: TGTGCCAGCTCACCACCCGAGGTGGGTGAAAAACTGTTTTTT.